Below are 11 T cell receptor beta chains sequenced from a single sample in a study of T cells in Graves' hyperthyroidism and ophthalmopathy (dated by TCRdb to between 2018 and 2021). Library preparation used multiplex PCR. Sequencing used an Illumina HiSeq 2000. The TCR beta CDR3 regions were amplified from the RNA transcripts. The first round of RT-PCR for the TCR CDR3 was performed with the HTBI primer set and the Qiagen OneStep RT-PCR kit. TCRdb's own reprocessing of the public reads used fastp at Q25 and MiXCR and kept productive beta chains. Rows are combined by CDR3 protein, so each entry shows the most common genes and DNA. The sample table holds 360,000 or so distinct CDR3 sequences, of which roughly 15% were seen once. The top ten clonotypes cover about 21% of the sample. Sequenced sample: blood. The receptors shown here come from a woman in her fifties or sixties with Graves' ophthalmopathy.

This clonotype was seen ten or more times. The CDR3 spells CASSQPGSGNTIYF. The CDR3 coding sequence is TGTGCCAGCAGCCAACCGGGGTCTGGAAACACCATATATTTT. The V and J genes are TRBV3-1 and TRBJ1-3; no definite D call. Germline values: CDR1 LGHDT, CDR2 YNNKEL (reference sequence). There are 14 residues in the CDR3. Deletions cut 2 bases from V and 1 base from J, with 6 bases between.

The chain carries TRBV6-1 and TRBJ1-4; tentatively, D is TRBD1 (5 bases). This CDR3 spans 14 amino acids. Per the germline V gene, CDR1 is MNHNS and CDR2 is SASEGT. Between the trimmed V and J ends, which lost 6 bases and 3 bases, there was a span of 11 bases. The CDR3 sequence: CASSRDGPNEKLFF. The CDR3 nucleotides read TGTGCCAGCAGCAGGGACGGGCCTAATGAAAAACTGTTTTTT.

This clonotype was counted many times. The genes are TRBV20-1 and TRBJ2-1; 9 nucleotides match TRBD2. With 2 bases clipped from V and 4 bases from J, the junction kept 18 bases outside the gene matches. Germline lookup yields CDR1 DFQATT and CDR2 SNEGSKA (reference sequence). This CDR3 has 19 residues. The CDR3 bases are TGCAGTGCTAGATATTTCGGGGGCCGGGCTAGCGGGATATACAATGAGCAGTTCTTC. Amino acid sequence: CSARYFGGRASGIYNEQFF.

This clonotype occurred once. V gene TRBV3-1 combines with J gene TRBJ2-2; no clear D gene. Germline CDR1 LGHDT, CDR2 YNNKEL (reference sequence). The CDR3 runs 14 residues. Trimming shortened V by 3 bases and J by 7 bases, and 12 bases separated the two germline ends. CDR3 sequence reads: CASSQVLLGGELFF. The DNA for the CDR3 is TGTGCCAGCAGCCAGGTGCTCCTTGGCGGGGAGCTGTTTTTT.

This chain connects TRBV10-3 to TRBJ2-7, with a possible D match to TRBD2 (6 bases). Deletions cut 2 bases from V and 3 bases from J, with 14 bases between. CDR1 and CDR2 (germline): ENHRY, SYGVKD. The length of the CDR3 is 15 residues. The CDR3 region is CAISERETTSYEQYF. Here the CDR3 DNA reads TGTGCCATCAGTGAGAGAGAAACGACTAGCTACGAGCAGTACTTC.

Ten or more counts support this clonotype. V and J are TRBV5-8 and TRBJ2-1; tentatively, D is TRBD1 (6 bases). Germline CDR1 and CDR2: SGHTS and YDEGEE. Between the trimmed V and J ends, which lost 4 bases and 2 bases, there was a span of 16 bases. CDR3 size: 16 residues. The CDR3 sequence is CASSPGTSNPYNEQFF. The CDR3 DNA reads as TGTGCCAGCAGCCCCGGGACAAGCAACCCCTACAATGAGCAGTTCTTC.

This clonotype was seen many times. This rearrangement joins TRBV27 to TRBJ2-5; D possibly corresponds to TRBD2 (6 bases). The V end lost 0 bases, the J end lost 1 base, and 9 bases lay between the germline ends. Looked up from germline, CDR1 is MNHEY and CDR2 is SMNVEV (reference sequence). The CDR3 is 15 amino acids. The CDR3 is CASSLSGLRQETQYF. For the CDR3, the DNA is TGTGCCAGCAGTTTATCGGGACTGCGCCAAGAGACCCAGTACTTC.

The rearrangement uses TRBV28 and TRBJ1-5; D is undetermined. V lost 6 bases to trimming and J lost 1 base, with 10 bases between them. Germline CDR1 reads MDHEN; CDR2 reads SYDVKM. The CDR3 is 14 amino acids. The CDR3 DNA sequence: TGTGCCAGCAGATCCCTAGACAGCAATCAGCCCCAGCATTTT. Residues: CASRSLDSNQPQHF. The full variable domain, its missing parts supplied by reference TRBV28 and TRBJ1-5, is DVKVTQSSRYLVKRTGEKVFLECVQDMDHENMFWYRQDPGLGLRLIYFSYDVKMKEKGDIPEGYSVSREKKERFSLILESASTNQTSMYLCASRSLDSNQPQHFGDGTRLSIL.

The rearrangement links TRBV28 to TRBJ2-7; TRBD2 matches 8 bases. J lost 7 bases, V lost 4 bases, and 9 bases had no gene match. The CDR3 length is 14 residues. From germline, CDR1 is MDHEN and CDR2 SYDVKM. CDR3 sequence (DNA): TGTGCCAGCAGTTGGTCGGGAGGGCCGGAGGAGCAGTACTTC. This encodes CASSWSGGPEEQYF.

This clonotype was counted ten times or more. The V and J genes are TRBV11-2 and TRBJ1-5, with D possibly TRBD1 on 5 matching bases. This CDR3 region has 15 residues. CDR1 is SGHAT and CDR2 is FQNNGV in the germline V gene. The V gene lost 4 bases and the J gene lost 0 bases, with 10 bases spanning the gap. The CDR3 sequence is CASSSGPSSNQPQHF. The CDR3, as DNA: TGTGCCAGCAGCTCGGGACCGAGTAGCAATCAGCCCCAGCATTTT.

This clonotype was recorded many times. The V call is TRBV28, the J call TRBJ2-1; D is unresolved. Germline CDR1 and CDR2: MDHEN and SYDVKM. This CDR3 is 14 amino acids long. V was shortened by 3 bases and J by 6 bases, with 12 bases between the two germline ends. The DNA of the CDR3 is TGTGCCAGCAGTTTTGCCCCGACGGGCAATGAGCAGTTCTTC. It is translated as CASSFAPTGNEQFF.